This T cell receptor beta chain was sequenced during a study of T cell repertoires in cytomegalovirus infection. Whole-study context: CMV infection plus the matching HLA type was flagged by public TCR beta signatures.

TCRdb processed the reads anew with MiXCR; each CDR3 protein has one entry. The sample records approximately 76,000 distinct CDR3 sequences, around 3.4% being singletons. General observations from the study: In two of eight donors, the top clonotype was HLA-C-restricted CMV-specific. Carriage of CMV together with the relevant HLA was identifiable through cumulative public TCR beta family frequency.

Ten or more counts support this clonotype. Its antigen is not identified. The germline V gene encodes CDR1 SGHTA and CDR2 FQGNSA. The V end lost 2 bases, the J end lost 6 bases, and 7 bases lay between the germline ends. The CDR3 has 12 residues. This receptor was obtained from a human donor in good health (CMV status not recorded). Some clones in this sample may be carry-over from other donors' samples. V is TRBV7-2 and J is TRBJ1-1; TRBD1 is a possible D gene (5 bases). Sequenced sample: PBMCs. This CDR3 reads CASSLWGSEAFF. The CDR3 DNA sequence: TGTGCCAGCAGCTTATGGGGGTCTGAAGCTTTCTTT.